This T cell receptor beta chain was observed in a study of human T cells and chemical hapten exposure. Findings and caveats of the study: Counts of TCRs above 1 in 1000 frequency stayed unchanged with DPC sensitization.

Time point indicated: patch test 2, 6 weeks after DPC sensitization. Regarding treatment: therapeutic diphenylcyclopropenone sensitization with weekly scalp DPC. The junction had 5 bases not matched to a gene; V was cut back by 1 base and J by 2 bases. This CDR3 has 16 residues. The V gene's germline CDR1 is MGHRA and CDR2 YSYEKL. MiXCR was run by TCRdb on the RACE reads, yielding one entry per CDR3 protein. Here the sample spans some 99,000 distinct CDR3 sequences, about a tenth being singletons. This clonotype was found once. Its antigen is not known. The gene calls are TRBV4-1 and TRBJ2-3; 8 bases are shared with TRBD2. Material: whole blood, obtained in connection with sensitization to the hapten diphenylcyclopropenone (DPC). This TCR came from a woman between 40 and 50 years old with alopecia areata. Some clones in this sample may be carry-over from other donors' samples. The CDR3 sequence is CASSQARAGVTDTQYF. CDR3 DNA sequence: TGCGCCAGCAGCCAAGCAAGAGCGGGGGTCACAGATACGCAGTATTTT.